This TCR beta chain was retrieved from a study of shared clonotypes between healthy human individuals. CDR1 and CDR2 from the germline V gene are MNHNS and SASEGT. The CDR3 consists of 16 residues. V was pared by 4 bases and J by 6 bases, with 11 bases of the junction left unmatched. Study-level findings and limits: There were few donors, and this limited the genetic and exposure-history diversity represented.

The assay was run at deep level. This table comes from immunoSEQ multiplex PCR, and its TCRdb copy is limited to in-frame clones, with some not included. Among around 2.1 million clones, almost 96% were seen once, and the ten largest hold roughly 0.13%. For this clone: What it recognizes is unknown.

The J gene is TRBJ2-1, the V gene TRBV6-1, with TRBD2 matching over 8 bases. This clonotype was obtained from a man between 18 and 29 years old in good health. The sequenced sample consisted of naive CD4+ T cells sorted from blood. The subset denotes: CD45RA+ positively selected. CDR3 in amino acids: CASSARVGLGFNEQFF. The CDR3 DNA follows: TGTGCCAGCAGTGCCCGGGTGGGACTAGGGTTCAATGAGCAGTTCTTC.